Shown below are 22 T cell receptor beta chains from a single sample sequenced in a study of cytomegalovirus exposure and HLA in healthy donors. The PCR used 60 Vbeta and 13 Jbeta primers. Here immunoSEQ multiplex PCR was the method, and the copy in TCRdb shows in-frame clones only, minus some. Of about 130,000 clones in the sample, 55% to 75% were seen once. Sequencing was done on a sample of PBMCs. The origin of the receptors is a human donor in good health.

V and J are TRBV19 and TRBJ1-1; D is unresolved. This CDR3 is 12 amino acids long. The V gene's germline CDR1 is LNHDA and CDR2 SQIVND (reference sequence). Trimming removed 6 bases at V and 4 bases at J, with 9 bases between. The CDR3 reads CASSGFLTEAFF. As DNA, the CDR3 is TGTGCCAGTAGCGGTTTTCTCACTGAAGCTTTCTTT. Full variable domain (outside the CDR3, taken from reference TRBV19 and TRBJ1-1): DGGITQSPKYLFRKEGQNVTLSCEQNLNHDAMYWYRQDPGQGLRLIYYSQIVNDFQKGDIAEGYSVSREKKESFPLTVTSAQKNPTAFYLCASSGFLTEAFFGQGTRLTVV.

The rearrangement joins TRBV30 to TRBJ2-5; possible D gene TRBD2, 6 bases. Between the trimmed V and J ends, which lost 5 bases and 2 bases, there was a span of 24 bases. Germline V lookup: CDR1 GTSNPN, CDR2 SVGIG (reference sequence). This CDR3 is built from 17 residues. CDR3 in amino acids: CAWQGRRVHSPQETQYF. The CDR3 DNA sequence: TGTGCCTGGCAAGGGAGGCGGGTTCACTCCCCGCAAGAGACCCAGTACTTC.

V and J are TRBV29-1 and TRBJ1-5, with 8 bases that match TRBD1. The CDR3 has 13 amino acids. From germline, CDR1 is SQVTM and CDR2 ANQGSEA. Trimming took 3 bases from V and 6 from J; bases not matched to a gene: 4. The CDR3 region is CSVETGVVQPQHF. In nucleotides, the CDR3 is TGCAGCGTTGAGACAGGGGTAGTTCAGCCCCAGCATTTT.

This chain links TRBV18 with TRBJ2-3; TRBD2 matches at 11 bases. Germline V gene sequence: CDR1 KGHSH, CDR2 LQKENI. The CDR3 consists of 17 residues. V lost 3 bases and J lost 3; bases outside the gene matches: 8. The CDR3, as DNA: TGTGCCAGCTCACCCGGGAGAACTAGCGGGGGTACAGATACGCAGTATTTT. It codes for CASSPGRTSGGTDTQYF.

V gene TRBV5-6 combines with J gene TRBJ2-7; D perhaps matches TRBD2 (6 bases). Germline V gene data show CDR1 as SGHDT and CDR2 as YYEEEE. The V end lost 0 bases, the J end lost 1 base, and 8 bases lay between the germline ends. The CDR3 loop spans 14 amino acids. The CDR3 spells CASSLDGRSYEQYF. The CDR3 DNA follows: TGTGCCAGCAGCTTGGATGGGAGGTCCTACGAGCAGTACTTC.

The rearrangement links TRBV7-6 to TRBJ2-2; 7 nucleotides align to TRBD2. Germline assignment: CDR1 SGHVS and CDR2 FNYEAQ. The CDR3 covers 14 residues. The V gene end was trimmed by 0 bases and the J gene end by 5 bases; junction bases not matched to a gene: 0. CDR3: CASSLAGGTGELFF. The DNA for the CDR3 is TGTGCCAGCAGCTTAGCGGGGGGGACCGGGGAGCTGTTTTTT.

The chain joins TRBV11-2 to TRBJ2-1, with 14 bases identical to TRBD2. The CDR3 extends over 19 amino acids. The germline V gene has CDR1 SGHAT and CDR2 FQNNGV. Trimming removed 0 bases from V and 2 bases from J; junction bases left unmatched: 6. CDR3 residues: CASSLDRRLAGGPYNEQFF. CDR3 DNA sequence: TGTGCCAGCAGCTTAGATAGGAGACTAGCGGGAGGGCCCTACAATGAGCAGTTCTTC.

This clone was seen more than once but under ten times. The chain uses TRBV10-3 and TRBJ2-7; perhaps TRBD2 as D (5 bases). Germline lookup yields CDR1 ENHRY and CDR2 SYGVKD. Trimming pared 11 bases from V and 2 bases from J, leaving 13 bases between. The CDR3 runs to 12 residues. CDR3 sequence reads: CAGGPGTYEQYF. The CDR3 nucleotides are TGTGCCGGAGGACCGGGGACCTACGAGCAGTACTTC.

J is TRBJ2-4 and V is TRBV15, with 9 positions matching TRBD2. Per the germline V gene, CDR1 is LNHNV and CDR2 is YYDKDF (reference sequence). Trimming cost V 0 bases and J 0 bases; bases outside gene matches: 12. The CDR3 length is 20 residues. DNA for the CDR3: TGTGCCACCAGCAGAGACCAACTAGCGGGTCAAAACTTAGCCAAAAACATTCAGTACTTC. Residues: CATSRDQLAGQNLAKNIQYF. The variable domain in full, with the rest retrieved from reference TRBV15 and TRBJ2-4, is DAMVIQNPRYQVTQFGKPVTLSCSQTLNHNVMYWYQQKSSQAPKLLFHYYDKDFNNEADTPDNFQSRRPNTSFCFLDIRSPGLGDTAMYLCATSRDQLAGQNLAKNIQYFGAGTRLSVL.

The CDR3 protein is CASSQADRGGNEQFF. The CDR3 coding sequence is TGCGCCAGCAGCCAAGCGGACAGGGGAGGGAATGAGCAGTTCTTC. The V and J genes are TRBV4-3 and TRBJ2-1, with 9 bases matching TRBD1. This CDR3 spans 15 amino acids. J was trimmed by 7 bases and V by 1 base; bases with no gene match: 5. Germline CDR1 reads LGHNA; CDR2 reads YSLEER.

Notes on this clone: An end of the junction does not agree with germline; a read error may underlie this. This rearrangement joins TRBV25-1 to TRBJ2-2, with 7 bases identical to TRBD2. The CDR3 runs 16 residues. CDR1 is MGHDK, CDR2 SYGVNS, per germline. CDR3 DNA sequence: TGTGCCAGCAGGGAATCGGGACTAAAAAACACCGGGGAGCTGTTTTTT. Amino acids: CASRESGLKNTGELFF.

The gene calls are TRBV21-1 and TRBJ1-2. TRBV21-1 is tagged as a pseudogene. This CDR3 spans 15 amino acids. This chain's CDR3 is CASSNPFPGVYGYTF. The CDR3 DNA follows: TGTGCCAGCAGCAATCCATTTCCGGGGGTCTATGGCTACACCTTC.

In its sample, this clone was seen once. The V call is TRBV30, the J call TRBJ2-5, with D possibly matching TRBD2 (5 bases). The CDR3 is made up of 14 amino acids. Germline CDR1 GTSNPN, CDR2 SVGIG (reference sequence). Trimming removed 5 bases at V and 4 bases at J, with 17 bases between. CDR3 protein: CAWGLGGLAETQYF. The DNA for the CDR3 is TGTGCCTGGGGCCTTGGCGGGCTGGCAGAGACCCAGTACTTC.

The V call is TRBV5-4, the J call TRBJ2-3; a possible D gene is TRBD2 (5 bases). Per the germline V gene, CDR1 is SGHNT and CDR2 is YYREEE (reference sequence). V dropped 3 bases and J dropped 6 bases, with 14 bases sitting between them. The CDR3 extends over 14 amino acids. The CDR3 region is CASSSTFRGDTQYF. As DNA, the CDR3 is TGTGCCAGCAGCTCGACCTTCCGCGGGGATACGCAGTATTTT.

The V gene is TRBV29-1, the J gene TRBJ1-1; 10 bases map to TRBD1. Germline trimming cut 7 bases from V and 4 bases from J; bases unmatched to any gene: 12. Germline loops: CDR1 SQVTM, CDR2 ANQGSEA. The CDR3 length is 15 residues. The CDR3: CSACSPTGGLTEAFF. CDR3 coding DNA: TGCAGCGCCTGTTCGCCGACAGGGGGCCTCACTGAAGCTTTCTTT.

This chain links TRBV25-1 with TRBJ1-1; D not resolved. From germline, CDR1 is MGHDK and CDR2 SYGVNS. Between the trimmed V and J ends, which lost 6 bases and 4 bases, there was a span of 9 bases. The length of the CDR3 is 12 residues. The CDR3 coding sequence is TGTGCCAGCAGCGGGGTTGCCACTGAAGCTTTCTTT. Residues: CASSGVATEAFF.

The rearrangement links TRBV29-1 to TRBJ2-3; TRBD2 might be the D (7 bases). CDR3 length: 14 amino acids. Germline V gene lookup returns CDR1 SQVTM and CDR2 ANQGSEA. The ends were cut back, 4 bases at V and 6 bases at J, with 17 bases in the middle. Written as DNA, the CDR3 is TGCAGCGTTGGCAGGGGAGGGTCGTCTGATACGCAGTATTTT. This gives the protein CSVGRGGSSDTQYF.

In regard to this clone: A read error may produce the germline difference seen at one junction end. The CDR3 nucleotides read TGTGCCAGCTTACCAGAACGGGACTTCAACTATGGCTACACCTTC. Its translation: CASLPERDFNYGYTF. The J gene is TRBJ1-2, the V gene TRBV18, with a possible D match to TRBD1 (5 bases). CDR3 length equals 15 residues. Germline V lookup: CDR1 KGHSH, CDR2 LQKENI.

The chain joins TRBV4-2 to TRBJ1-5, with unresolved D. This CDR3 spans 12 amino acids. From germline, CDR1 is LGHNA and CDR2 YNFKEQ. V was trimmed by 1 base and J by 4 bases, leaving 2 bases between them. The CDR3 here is CASSQANQPQHF. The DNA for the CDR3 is TGTGCCAGCAGCCAAGCAAATCAGCCCCAGCATTTT.

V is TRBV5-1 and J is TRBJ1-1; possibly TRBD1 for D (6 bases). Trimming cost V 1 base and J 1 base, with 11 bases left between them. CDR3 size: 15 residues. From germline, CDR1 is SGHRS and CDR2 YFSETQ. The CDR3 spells CASSLLWTANTEAFF. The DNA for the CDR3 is TGCGCCAGCAGCTTGCTTTGGACAGCGAACACTGAAGCTTTCTTT.

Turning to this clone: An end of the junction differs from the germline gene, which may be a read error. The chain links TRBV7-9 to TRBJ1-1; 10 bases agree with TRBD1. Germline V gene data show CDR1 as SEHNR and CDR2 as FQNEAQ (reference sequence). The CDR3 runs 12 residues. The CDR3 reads CSSSLTGGAAFF. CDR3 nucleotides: TGTTCCAGCAGCTTGACAGGGGGCGCGGCTTTCTTT.

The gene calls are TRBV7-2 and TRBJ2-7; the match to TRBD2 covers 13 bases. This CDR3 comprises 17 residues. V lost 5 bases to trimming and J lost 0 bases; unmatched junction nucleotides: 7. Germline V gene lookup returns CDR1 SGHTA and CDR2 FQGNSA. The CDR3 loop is CASSRTSGSEVSYEQYF. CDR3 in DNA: TGTGCCAGCAGCCGGACTAGCGGGAGTGAGGTCTCCTACGAGCAGTACTTC.